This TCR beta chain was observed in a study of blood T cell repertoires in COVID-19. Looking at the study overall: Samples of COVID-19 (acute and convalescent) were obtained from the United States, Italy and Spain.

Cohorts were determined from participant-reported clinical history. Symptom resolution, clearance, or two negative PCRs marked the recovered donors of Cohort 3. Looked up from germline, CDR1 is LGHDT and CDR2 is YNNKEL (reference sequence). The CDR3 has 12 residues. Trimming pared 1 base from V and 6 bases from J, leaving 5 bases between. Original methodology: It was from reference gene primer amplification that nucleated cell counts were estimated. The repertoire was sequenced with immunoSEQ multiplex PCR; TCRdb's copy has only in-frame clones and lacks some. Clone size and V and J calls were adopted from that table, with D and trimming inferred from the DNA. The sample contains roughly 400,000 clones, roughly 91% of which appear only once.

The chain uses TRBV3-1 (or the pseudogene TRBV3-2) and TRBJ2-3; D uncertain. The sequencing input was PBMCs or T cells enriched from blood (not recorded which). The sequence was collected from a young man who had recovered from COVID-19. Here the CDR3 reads CASSQVADTQYF. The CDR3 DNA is TGTGCCAGCAGCCAAGTTGCGGATACGCAGTATTTT.